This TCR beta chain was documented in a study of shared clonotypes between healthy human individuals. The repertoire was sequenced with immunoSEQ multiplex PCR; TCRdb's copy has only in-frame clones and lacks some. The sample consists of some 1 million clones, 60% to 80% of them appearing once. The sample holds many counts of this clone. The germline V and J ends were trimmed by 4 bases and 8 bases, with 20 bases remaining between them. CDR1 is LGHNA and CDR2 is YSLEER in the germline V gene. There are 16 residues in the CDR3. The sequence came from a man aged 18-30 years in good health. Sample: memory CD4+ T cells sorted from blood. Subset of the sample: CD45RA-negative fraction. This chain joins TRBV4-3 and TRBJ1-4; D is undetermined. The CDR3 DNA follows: TGCGCCAGCAGCCGAAACTTGGGCGATAGGAGGGAAAAACTGTTTTTT. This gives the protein CASSRNLGDRREKLFF.